This record concerns one TCR beta chain sequence. Its antigen is not known. This specimen comes from a study of T cells after yellow fever vaccination. Study-wide context: Low-cell-number fractions underwent preparation using SMART-Seq v4 Ultra Low Input. Study conclusions and caveats: Secondary responses were weaker yet peaked faster, day 5 versus 15. Clones from primary vaccination mostly reappeared after the booster (around 97% CD4, just over 85% CD8).

V was cut by 5 bases and J by 1 base, with 13 bases left in between. The CDR3 sequence is 15 residues long. Germline V gene lookup returns CDR1 LNHNV and CDR2 YYDKDF (reference sequence). A 5'RACE template-switching step, the method used to make TCR cDNA, added a universal primer site and UMIs. MiXCR was run by TCRdb on the 5' RACE reads, yielding one entry per CDR3 protein. The table shows hundreds of thousands of distinct CDR3 sequences, with approximately 13% occurring only once. The sequenced sample was PBMCs, obtained on the day of the yellow fever booster vaccination. The receptor comes from a man aged 25 to 45 who received the YFV17D yellow fever vaccine. The V gene is TRBV15, the J gene TRBJ2-3, with a tentative D call TRBD2 (6 bases). The CDR3 loop reads CATSEGTLGTDTQYF. DNA for the CDR3: TGTGCCACCAGCGAAGGGACTCTGGGCACAGATACGCAGTATTTT.